The 10 T cell receptor beta chains given below trace back to one sample, sequenced in a study of T cell responses to AZD1222 COVID-19 vaccine. The table came from immunoSEQ multiplex PCR; TCRdb's copy has only in-frame clones and leaves some out. The sample yields about 130,000 clones, 92% seen once. This specimen consisted of peripheral blood, obtained on day 0 of AZD1222 vaccination. The receptor set was obtained from an adult in good health.

The chain uses TRBV10-2 and TRBJ2-7; the D is unclear. CDR1 is WSHSY and CDR2 is SAAADI in the germline V gene. The CDR3 is made up of 13 amino acids. The ends were cut back, 8 bases at V and 2 bases at J, with 13 bases in the middle. CDR3 sequence (DNA): TGCGCCAGCGTGAACCCAGGTACCTACGAGCAGTACTTC. It is translated as CASVNPGTYEQYF.

The chain has TRBV28 and TRBJ1-2; no clear D gene. Looked up from germline, CDR1 is MDHEN and CDR2 is SYDVKM. This CDR3 is built from 14 residues. V was clipped by 1 base and J by 7 bases, with 13 bases between them. The CDR3 is CASSLLTSAGGYTF. The DNA for the CDR3 is TGTGCCAGCAGTTTATTAACCTCCGCGGGTGGCTACACCTTC.

This rearrangement joins TRBV11-3 to TRBJ2-3; 8 bases are shared with TRBD2. With 5 bases clipped from V and 1 base from J, the junction kept 8 bases outside the gene matches. The CDR3 covers 16 residues. Looked up from germline, CDR1 is SGHNT and CDR2 is YENEEA. CDR3 region: CASSPGGLDGTDTQYF. The CDR3 coding sequence is TGTGCCAGCAGCCCGGGGGGACTAGATGGCACAGATACGCAGTATTTT.

The CDR3 sequence is CASSQRQDTDTQYF. The DNA of the CDR3 is TGCGCCAGCAGCCAAAGACAGGACACAGATACGCAGTATTTT. This sequence joins TRBV4-3 and TRBJ2-3; TRBD1 is a possible D gene (6 bases). The V end lost 2 bases, the J end lost 2 bases, and 8 bases lay between the germline ends. This CDR3 contains 14 residues. Germline CDR1 reads LGHNA; CDR2 reads YSLEER.

V is TRBV6-2 or TRBV6-3 and J is TRBJ2-3, with D tentatively TRBD2 (5 bases). Trimming took 5 bases from V and 5 from J, leaving 8 bases between them. Germline CDR1 is MNHEY and CDR2 is SVGEGT. This CDR3 has 12 amino acids. The CDR3 reads CASSRGKDTQYF. Written as DNA, the CDR3 is TGTGCCAGCAGTCGGGGTAAAGATACGCAGTATTTT.

The chain carries TRBV4-1 and TRBJ1-5; 8 bases fit TRBD1. V trimming: 4 bases; J trimming: 7 bases; junction bases outside the gene matches: 9. The CDR3 is 15 amino acids. The germline V gene has CDR1 MGHRA and CDR2 YSYEKL. CDR3 amino acids: CASSPHGQGEQPQHF. The CDR3 bases are TGCGCCAGCAGCCCACATGGACAGGGTGAGCAGCCCCAGCATTTT.

This chain uses TRBV7-3 with TRBJ2-5; D gene unclear. Germline CDR1 and CDR2: SGHTA and FQGTGA. This CDR3 contains 14 residues. The ends were cut back, 0 bases at V and 2 bases at J, with 7 bases in the middle. The CDR3 bases are TGTGCCAGCAGCTTAACAGGGATACAAGAGACCCAGTACTTC. As protein: CASSLTGIQETQYF.

V is TRBV6-5 and J is TRBJ2-7; the D gene could be TRBD1 or TRBD2 (5 bases each). The CDR3 runs 14 residues. Germline V gene data show CDR1 as MNHEY and CDR2 as SVGAGI. Trimming took off 9 bases at V and 3 bases at J, with 18 bases between the two ends. CDR3 protein: CAREPGRLFYEQYF. The CDR3, as DNA: TGTGCCAGAGAACCGGGACGGCTTTTCTACGAGCAGTACTTC.

The chain has TRBV4-3 and TRBJ1-2, with D unclear. V lost 0 bases, J lost 4 bases, and 18 bases lay in between. Germline V gives CDR1 LGHNA, CDR2 YSLEER. The CDR3 loop spans 17 amino acids. The CDR3 region has the DNA TGCGCCAGCAGCCAAGATCGGGGAGGTTGGCGTGGCTATGGCTACACCTTC. It codes for CASSQDRGGWRGYGYTF.

In nucleotides, the CDR3 is TGCGCCAGCAGCTTAGCGGGGGGGCGAGGTGAGCAGTTCTTC. Translating gives CASSLAGGRGEQFF. The J gene is TRBJ2-1, the V gene TRBV5-1; 10 positions match TRBD2. This CDR3 has 14 amino acids. V trimming: 2 bases; J trimming: 9 bases; junction bases outside the gene matches: 5. Germline values: CDR1 SGHRS, CDR2 YFSETQ.